Presented here are 15 T cell receptor beta chains from one specimen sequenced in a study of CD8 T cells in Susac syndrome. With random hexamers, reverse transcription was performed on roughly 0.5 to 1 ug of RNA. Via MiXCR, TCRdb re-called the immunoSEQ multiplex PCR reads, giving one row per CDR3 protein. The table records about 300,000 distinct CDR3 sequences, just over 90% of them present only once. The sequenced sample was CD4+ T cells from PBMCs. These receptors were collected from a human donor with multiple sclerosis.

The rearrangement links TRBV20-1 to TRBJ2-1; maybe TRBD2 (6 bases). Trimming left V 0 bases short and J 5 bases short, with 14 bases between. From germline, CDR1 is DFQATT and CDR2 SNEGSKA (reference sequence). The CDR3 length is 15 residues. CDR3 amino acids: CSARDRREFDNEQFF. For the CDR3, the DNA is TGCAGTGCTAGAGATAGACGGGAGTTTGACAATGAGCAGTTCTTC.

V is TRBV29-1 and J is TRBJ2-7; a weak D match, TRBD2 (5 bases). The CDR3 is made up of 11 amino acids. CDR1 and CDR2 (germline): SQVTM, ANQGSEA. Trimming cost V 7 bases and J 11 bases, with 18 bases left between them. The CDR3 DNA sequence: TGCAGCGCCCACGGCATCACCGGGGAGTACTTC. Protein: CSAHGITGEYF.

This rearrangement joins TRBV20-1 to TRBJ2-3, with D perhaps TRBD1 (6 bases). V lost 5 bases to trimming and J lost 4 bases, with 13 bases between them. Germline CDR1 reads DFQATT; CDR2 reads SNEGSKA (reference sequence). The CDR3 spans 13 residues. The CDR3 spells CSAPHEGADTQYF. The CDR3 nucleotides are TGCAGTGCTCCCCATGAGGGGGCAGATACGCAGTATTTT.

This clonotype has a single count. The chain has TRBV6-1 and TRBJ2-2; D gene unclear. This CDR3 is 17 amino acids long. V was trimmed by 5 bases and J by 1 base, leaving 17 bases between them. CDR1 is MNHNS and CDR2 is SASEGT in the germline V gene. In DNA, the CDR3 is TGTGCCAGCAGTCCCCCTCGACGGGTTCAGAACACCGGGGAGCTGTTTTTT. This translates into CASSPPRRVQNTGELFF.

The chain joins TRBV7-2 to TRBJ1-6, with 9 bases matching TRBD1. The CDR3 spans 15 residues. Germline-derived CDR1 and CDR2 are SGHTA and FQGNSA. Losses at the gene ends were 3 bases for V and 10 bases for J; bases not matched to a gene: 7. CDR3 in DNA: TGTGCCAGCAGCTTCCCGACAGGGGGTTTATCACCCCTCCACTTT. Translation: CASSFPTGGLSPLHF.

The chain links TRBV6-1 to TRBJ2-6; no clear D. The CDR3 contains 16 residues. The V end was cut by 6 bases, the J end by 0 bases, with 12 bases between. Germline CDR1 MNHNS, CDR2 SASEGT. In DNA, the CDR3 is TGTGCCAGCAGGCCTAGTCGGCCCTCTGGGGCCAACGTCCTGACTTTC. Translation gives CASRPSRPSGANVLTF.

In DNA form, the CDR3 reads TGTGCCAGCAGTTCTGGACTAGCGGGGGTCAACTACGAGCAGTACTTC. This translates into CASSSGLAGVNYEQYF. The chain is built from TRBV12-3 or TRBV12-4 and TRBJ2-7; 13 bases map to TRBD2. V trimming: 4 bases; J trimming: 3 bases; junction bases outside the gene matches: 6. The CDR3 runs to 16 residues.

V usage is TRBV9 and J usage is TRBJ2-2; no firm D call. This CDR3 has 17 amino acids. V shed 0 bases and J shed 2 bases, with 14 bases lying between them. The germline CDR1 and CDR2 sequences are SGDLS and YYNGEE. The CDR3 DNA reads TGTGCCAGCAGCGTAGGGGGTCCGAACTTTAACACCGGGGAGCTGTTTTTT. This encodes CASSVGGPNFNTGELFF.

In this sample, this clonotype turned up once. The genes are TRBV4-1 and TRBJ2-3, with no clear D. This CDR3 spans 16 amino acids. Deletions cut 0 bases from V and 3 bases from J, with 13 bases between. Germline V gives CDR1 MGHRA, CDR2 YSYEKL. For the CDR3, the DNA is TGCGCCAGCAGCCAAGATCTGGGGATTGGGACAGATACGCAGTATTTT. Its protein is CASSQDLGIGTDTQYF.

This clonotype showed up just once. The chain carries TRBV5-4 and TRBJ2-2; 9 nucleotides align to TRBD1. The CDR3 has 16 amino acids. V lost 6 bases, J lost 1 base, and 7 bases stayed unmatched. Germline-derived CDR1 and CDR2 are SGHNT and YYREEE (reference sequence). The CDR3 protein is CASNPGTGKNTGELFF. The DNA of the CDR3 is TGTGCCAGCAACCCCGGGACAGGGAAGAACACCGGGGAGCTGTTTTTT.

The rearrangement joins TRBV7-2 to TRBJ2-3, with D perhaps matching TRBD1 (5 bases). The V and J ends lost 3 bases and 1 base respectively, with 8 bases between them. The CDR3 has 14 amino acids. Germline lookup yields CDR1 SGHTA and CDR2 FQGNSA. The CDR3 loop reads CASSFAGRTDTQYF. CDR3 bases: TGTGCCAGCAGCTTTGCAGGGCGCACAGATACGCAGTATTTT.

The J gene is TRBJ2-5, the V gene TRBV30; weak D call: TRBD1 (6 bases). The germline CDR1 and CDR2 sequences are GTSNPN and SVGIG (reference sequence). The CDR3 runs 14 residues. The V and J ends lost 1 base and 2 bases respectively, with 11 bases between them. In nucleotides, the CDR3 is TGTGCCTGGAGTGAGACAGGTACTCAAGAGACCCAGTACTTC. This gives the protein CAWSETGTQETQYF.

J is TRBJ2-3 and V is TRBV6-2 or TRBV6-3, with D perhaps TRBD2 (6 bases). CDR1 is MNHEY, CDR2 SVGEGT, per germline. V was shortened by 0 bases and J by 6 bases, with 25 bases between the two germline ends. The CDR3 runs to 19 residues. This CDR3 reads CASSYSNQGYGSQRDTQYF. The CDR3 DNA reads as TGTGCCAGCAGTTACTCTAACCAAGGCTACGGGAGTCAAAGGGATACGCAGTATTTT.

The rearrangement joins TRBV18 to TRBJ1-2; D is unresolved. The ends were cut back, 3 bases at V and 4 bases at J, with 15 bases in the middle. There are 15 residues in the CDR3. Germline assignment: CDR1 KGHSH and CDR2 LQKENI. The DNA for the CDR3 is TGTGCCAGCTCACCGAGGATTACCATGACCTATGGCTACACCTTC. Translation gives CASSPRITMTYGYTF.

V usage is TRBV5-1 and J usage is TRBJ2-5; TRBD1 might be the D (6 bases). The CDR3 spans 14 residues. Trimming stripped 3 bases from V and 2 bases from J, with 11 bases between. Germline V gives CDR1 SGHRS, CDR2 YFSETQ. As DNA, the CDR3 is TGCGCCAGCAGCTCCTCAGGGGCGCAAGAGACCCAGTACTTC. As protein: CASSSSGAQETQYF.